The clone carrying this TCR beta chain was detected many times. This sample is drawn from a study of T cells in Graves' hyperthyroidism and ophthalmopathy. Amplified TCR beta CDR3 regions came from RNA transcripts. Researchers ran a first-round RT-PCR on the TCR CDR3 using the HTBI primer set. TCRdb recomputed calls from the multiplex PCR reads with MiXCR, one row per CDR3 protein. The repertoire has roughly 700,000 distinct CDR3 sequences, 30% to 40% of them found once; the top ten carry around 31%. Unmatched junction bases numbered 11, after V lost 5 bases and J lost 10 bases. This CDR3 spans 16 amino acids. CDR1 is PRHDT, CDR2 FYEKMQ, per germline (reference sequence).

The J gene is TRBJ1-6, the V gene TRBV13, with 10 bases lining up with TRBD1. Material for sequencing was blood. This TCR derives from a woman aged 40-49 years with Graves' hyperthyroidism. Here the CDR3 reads CASSARRTGGRSPLHF. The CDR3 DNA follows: TGTGCCAGCAGCGCGCGCCGGACAGGGGGACGGTCACCCCTCCACTTT.